The sequence of this T cell receptor (beta chain) was determined in a study of early T cells in non-severe SARS-CoV-2 infection. The V and J ends lost 6 bases and 3 bases respectively, with 18 bases between them. CDR1 and CDR2 (germline): DFQATT, SNEGSKA (reference sequence). CDR3 size: 16 residues. Individual cDNA molecules were tagged with unique molecular identifiers. MiXCR was run by TCRdb on the 5' RACE reads, yielding one entry per CDR3 protein. Of tens of thousands of distinct CDR3 sequences detected, 20% appear once; the ten largest clones hold 15% to 20%. The sequencing used whole blood, collected at baseline. This chain links TRBV20-1 with TRBJ2-6; D perhaps matches TRBD1 (7 bases). The receptor was isolated from an adult who was a healthcare worker with PCR-confirmed SARS-CoV-2 infection or an uninfected control (not recorded which). The chain's CDR3 is CSALSGGPGGANVLTF. The CDR3 bases are TGCAGTGCCCTCTCAGGGGGGCCGGGTGGGGCCAACGTCCTGACTTTC.